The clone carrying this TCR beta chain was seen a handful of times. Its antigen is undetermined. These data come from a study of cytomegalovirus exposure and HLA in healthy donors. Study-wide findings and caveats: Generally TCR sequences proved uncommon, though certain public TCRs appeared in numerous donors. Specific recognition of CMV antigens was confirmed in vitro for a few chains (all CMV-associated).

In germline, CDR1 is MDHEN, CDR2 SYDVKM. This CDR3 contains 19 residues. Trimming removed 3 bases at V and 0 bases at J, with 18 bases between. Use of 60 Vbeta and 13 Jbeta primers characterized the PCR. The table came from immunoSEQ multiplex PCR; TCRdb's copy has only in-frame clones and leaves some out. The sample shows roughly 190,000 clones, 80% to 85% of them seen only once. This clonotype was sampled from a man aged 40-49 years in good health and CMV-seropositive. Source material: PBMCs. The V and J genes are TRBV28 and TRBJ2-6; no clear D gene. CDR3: CASSFPLTQLTSGANVLTF. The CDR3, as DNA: TGTGCCAGCAGTTTCCCATTGACACAGCTGACCTCTGGGGCCAACGTCCTGACTTTC.